The next 26 T cell receptor beta chains were all read from a single sample in a study of T cell clusters in autoimmune cytopenias. TRB was amplified by touch-down multiplex PCR, primer pools A and B combined. With the multiplex PCR reads reprocessed, TCRdb shows one record per CDR3 protein and no DNA. The sample table sets out about 5,300 distinct CDR3 sequences. TRB was amplified from 250 ng of peripheral blood genomic DNA per sample. A further study also used this sample, focusing on T cell repertoires in aging, cancer and after chemotherapy.

The specimen was peripheral blood. These receptors came from a human donor in good health.

This clonotype shows up as medium-sized by frequency. The chain is built from TRBV5-4 and TRBJ2-5; TCRdb designates TRBD1, a call that cannot be tested without DNA. Looked up from germline, CDR1 is SGHNT and CDR2 is YYREEE (reference sequence). This CDR3 comprises 15 residues. The CDR3 loop is CASSLGGGSLETQYF.

J is TRBJ2-1 and V is TRBV6-5; TCRdb's assignment of TRBD1 cannot be checked, as there is no DNA. Germline V gives CDR1 MNHEY, CDR2 SVGAGI. This CDR3 contains 14 residues. The CDR3 is CASSPVTGRNEQFF.

This clonotype shows up as medium-sized by frequency. V usage is TRBV19 and J usage is TRBJ2-1; with no DNA, the TCRdb D assignment of TRBD2 cannot be verified. Germline V gene data show CDR1 as LNHDA and CDR2 as SQIVND (reference sequence). The CDR3 length is 16 residues. CDR3 in amino acids: CASSILAGSSYNEQFF.

This clonotype is labeled medium-sized based on frequency. J is TRBJ1-3 and V is TRBV6-5; TCRdb names TRBD1, which stays unverified in the absence of DNA. The CDR3 length is 15 residues. Germline V gene lookup returns CDR1 MNHEY and CDR2 SVGAGI. The CDR3 sequence: CASSYNAGVGNTIYF.

The chain combines TRBV6-1 with TRBJ2-7. Germline V gene lookup returns CDR1 MNHNS and CDR2 SASEGT. This CDR3 spans 15 amino acids. The CDR3 is CASGELGRSSYEQYF.

Considering frequency, this clonotype is medium-sized. V is TRBV29-1 and J is TRBJ2-1; the TRBD1 assignment by TCRdb is unverifiable without DNA. The germline V gene encodes CDR1 SQVTM and CDR2 ANQGSEA. The CDR3 has 14 amino acids. The CDR3 here is CSFGPGTGNNEQFF.

V gene TRBV6-4 combines with J gene TRBJ2-2; TCRdb names TRBD1, which stays unverified in the absence of DNA. This CDR3 has 16 amino acids. Per the germline V gene, CDR1 is MRHNA and CDR2 is SNTAGT. CDR3 region: CASSEEFSRGTGELFF.

The gene calls are TRBV7-9 and TRBJ2-1; TCRdb picks TRBD1, but there is no DNA to check that call. CDR3 length equals 13 residues. CDR1 SEHNR and CDR2 FQNEAQ come from the germline V gene (reference sequence). This CDR3 reads CASSFSRLNEQFF.

The chain uses TRBV6-2 or TRBV6-3 and TRBJ1-1. The CDR3 covers 15 residues. Germline V gene sequence: CDR1 MNHEY, CDR2 SVGEGT. The CDR3 region is CASSEPGRPPEIAFF.

Its frequency marks this clonotype as medium-sized. The V gene is TRBV6-5, the J gene TRBJ2-1; TCRdb returns TRBD2, unconfirmable since there is no DNA. The CDR3 totals 15 residues. Germline V gene data show CDR1 as MNHEY and CDR2 as SVGAGI. CDR3 in amino acids: CASSLSGRAYNEQFF.

V and J are TRBV5-1 and TRBJ2-2; the TRBD1 assignment by TCRdb is unverifiable without DNA. Germline V gene sequence: CDR1 SGHRS, CDR2 YFSETQ. This CDR3 is 15 amino acids long. The CDR3 reads CASSLTESGFGELFF.

The chain uses TRBV30 and TRBJ1-1; TCRdb proposes TRBD1, but this gene call is untestable without DNA. The CDR3 runs 15 residues. Germline CDR1 and CDR2: GTSNPN and SVGIG (reference sequence). CDR3 sequence: CAWSSPGQGILEAFF. The entire variable domain, with the rest obtained from reference TRBV30 and TRBJ1-1, is as follows: SQTIHQWPATLVQPVGSPLSLECTVEGTSNPNLYWYRQAAGRGLQLLFYSVGIGQISSEVPQNLSASRPQDRQFILSSKKLLLSDSGFYLCAWSSPGQGILEAFFGQGTRLTVV.

Its frequency marks this clonotype as medium-sized. V is TRBV6-5 and J is TRBJ1-6; with no DNA, the TCRdb D assignment of TRBD1 cannot be verified. This CDR3 contains 15 residues. Per the germline V gene, CDR1 is MNHEY and CDR2 is SVGAGI. The CDR3 here is CASREQGNYNSPLHF.

In terms of frequency, this clonotype is medium-sized (0.01 to 0.1%). The J gene is TRBJ1-1, the V gene TRBV19; with no DNA, the TCRdb D assignment of TRBD1 cannot be verified. The CDR3 contains 14 residues. The germline V gene encodes CDR1 LNHDA and CDR2 SQIVND (reference sequence). The CDR3 is CASSSSTGVTEAFF.

This clonotype is medium-sized (0.01 to 0.1%) by frequency. J is TRBJ2-3 and V is TRBV6-2 or TRBV6-3; TCRdb's D call, TRBD1, is unchecked because there is no DNA. Germline V CDR1 and CDR2: MNHEY, SVGEGT. The CDR3 totals 15 residues. The CDR3 region is CASRTRDSSTDTQYF.

This chain links TRBV6-1 with TRBJ1-1. This CDR3 spans 13 amino acids. CDR1 MNHNS and CDR2 SASEGT come from the germline V gene. The CDR3 here is CASSESLNTEAFF.

The chain is built from TRBV7-9 and TRBJ1-3; the TRBD1 assignment by TCRdb is unverifiable without DNA. This CDR3 comprises 14 residues. Per germline, CDR1 SEHNR and CDR2 FQNEAQ (reference sequence). The CDR3 region is CASSLVQGANTIYF.

The rearrangement uses TRBV11-2 and TRBJ2-1. CDR1 and CDR2 from the germline V gene are SGHAT and FQNNGV. CDR3 length equals 14 residues. The CDR3 reads CASSLYSSYNEQFF.

Its frequency marks this clonotype as medium-sized (0.01 to 0.1%). This chain links TRBV5-6 with TRBJ2-5; TCRdb selects TRBD1, and the lack of DNA leaves this call unchecked. Germline CDR1 reads SGHDT; CDR2 reads YYEEEE. CDR3 length: 15 residues. CDR3 protein: CASSLGGGAGETQYF.

The rearrangement links TRBV27 to TRBJ1-2; TCRdb reports TRBD1, a call that lacks DNA to check it against. The CDR3 spans 15 residues. Germline loops: CDR1 MNHEY, CDR2 SMNVEV (reference sequence). The CDR3 sequence is CASSPRWGADYGYTF.

The rearrangement joins TRBV5-4 to TRBJ2-7; the TRBD2 assignment by TCRdb is unverifiable without DNA. Germline V gives CDR1 SGHNT, CDR2 YYREEE (reference sequence). This CDR3 is built from 16 residues. The CDR3 sequence is CASSLELAGSYYEQYF.

This clonotype is medium-sized by frequency. The chain is built from TRBV19 and TRBJ2-1. CDR1 and CDR2 (germline): LNHDA, SQIVND (reference sequence). This CDR3 has 14 residues. Here the CDR3 reads CASSISGDYNEQFF.

This chain joins TRBV7-6 and TRBJ2-5. Germline V gene sequence: CDR1 SGHVS, CDR2 FNYEAQ. The CDR3 extends over 15 amino acids. CDR3 loop: CASSLEVASTETQYF.

The chain employs TRBV6-2 or TRBV6-3 and TRBJ1-1; TCRdb designates TRBD1, a call that cannot be tested without DNA. Per the germline V gene, CDR1 is MNHEY and CDR2 is SVGEGT. The CDR3 has 13 amino acids. CDR3 amino acids: CASSYTGGTEAFF.

The V and J genes are TRBV24-1 and TRBJ2-3. The CDR3 is 13 residues long. CDR1 and CDR2 from the germline V gene are KGHDR and SFDVKD. The CDR3 sequence: CATSLRGTDTQYF.

This chain connects TRBV30 to TRBJ1-2. CDR1 is GTSNPN and CDR2 is SVGIG in the germline V gene (reference sequence). The CDR3 spans 13 residues. The CDR3 reads CAWSERGDYGYTF. Combining the CDR3 with reference TRBV30 and TRBJ1-2 gives the whole variable domain SQTIHQWPATLVQPVGSPLSLECTVEGTSNPNLYWYRQAAGRGLQLLFYSVGIGQISSEVPQNLSASRPQDRQFILSSKKLLLSDSGFYLCAWSERGDYGYTFGSGTRLTVV.